This T cell receptor (beta chain) appears in the sequencing data of a study of cytomegalovirus exposure and HLA in healthy donors. The PCR ran on 60 Vbeta and 13 Jbeta primers. The method was immunoSEQ multiplex PCR; TCRdb's version includes in-frame clones alone and lacks a portion of them. This sample has 130,000 or so clones, with around 80% found just once. Turning to this clone: No antigen is known for it.

Study-level findings and limits: Previous analysis showed most TCR beta V segments were productive about 87% or about 30% of the time. Common viral pathogens seemed to be connected with several of the most significant clusters, according to a later analysis. HLA restriction was apparent for most CMV-associated TCR beta chains in a later analysis.

This CDR3 spans 14 amino acids. CDR1 and CDR2 (germline): LNHDA, SQIVND (reference sequence). V gave up 7 bases and J gave up 3 bases, with 13 bases separating them. The gene calls are TRBV19 and TRBJ1-5; no reliable D call. Specimen: PBMCs. This TCR derives from a man aged 30 to 45 in good health and CMV-seronegative. CDR3 sequence: CASTHIGNNQPQHF. CDR3 nucleotide sequence: TGTGCCAGTACTCATATCGGGAACAATCAGCCCCAGCATTTT.